Detailed here is one T cell receptor (beta chain). Its antigen is currently unknown. The germline V and J ends were trimmed by 9 bases and 2 bases, with 23 bases remaining between them. This CDR3 comprises 17 residues. TCRdb independently ran MiXCR on the reads; one entry per CDR3 protein. The sample lists just under 550,000 distinct CDR3 sequences, around a quarter seen once, with over 10% in the top ten. This sample was included in a study of T cell repertoires in cytomegalovirus infection. About the research overall: Public signatures in TCR beta pointed to CMV infection and matching HLA type.

Study results and caveats: HLA-C-restricted CMV-specific TCR beta clonotypes prevailed in the ex vivo response. Summed public TCR beta family frequency identified CMV carriers bearing the relevant HLA.

The sequence derives from a human donor in good health (CMV status not recorded). Some clones in this sample may be carry-over from other donors' samples. Sequences were obtained from PBMCs. The rearrangement joins TRBV12-3 or TRBV12-4 to TRBJ1-3; D may be TRBD1 (5 bases). CDR3 residues: CARVPGLLQKPGNTIYF. The CDR3 coding sequence is TGTGCCAGGGTGCCGGGACTCCTCCAGAAGCCTGGAAACACCATATATTTT.